The present entry profiles one TCR beta chain with its context. The antigen remains unidentified. This sample was included in a study of OX40 agonist ivuxolimab in advanced cancers. General study results and limits: Clonal expansion by week 6 occurred in CD4+ and CD8+ blood T cells (at 0.1 to 3.0 mg/kg).

The repertoire was sequenced with immunoSEQ multiplex PCR; TCRdb's copy has only in-frame clones and lacks some. The sample lists around 60,000 clones, around 90% occurring once. At baseline, cycle 4 day 1, and cycle 7 day 1, blood was sampled. The germline CDR1 and CDR2 sequences are KGHSH and LQKENI. The J segment lost 8 bases and the V segment lost 3 bases, leaving 7 bases of the junction unmatched. The CDR3 totals 14 residues. The V call is TRBV18, the J call TRBJ2-1; 7 nucleotides align to TRBD1. This sequence originates from an adult with an advanced solid tumor such as melanoma, head and neck, liver or kidney cancer. The sequences come from CD4+ or CD8+ T cells sorted from blood, collected in a trial of the OX40 agonist ivuxolimab. The CDR3 nucleotides are TGTGCCAGCTCACCGGGACAGACCCCCGATGAGCAGTTCTTC. It yields the protein CASSPGQTPDEQFF.